A selection of T cell receptor beta chains follows, all from one sample in a study of T-cell memory formation after mild COVID-19. TCRdb reprocessed the 5' RACE reads with MiXCR, giving one entry per CDR3 protein. The sample includes 350,000 or so distinct CDR3 sequences, roughly 21% of them seen just once. What was sequenced was PBMCs or a T cell subset sorted from them (not recorded which). The receptors shown here come from an adult woman who had mild COVID-19 (a few samples of this study predate the infection). Cell type and time point are not known. Both conserved end residues are part of each CDR3. D genes are given only for firm matches. Only part of the rows carry a size: once, few, many, or a class if the clone is expanded.

TRBV12-3/TRBV12-4	TRBD2	TRBJ2-5	.	TGTGCCAGCAGTTTTCGCCTTAGCGGGAAACAAGAGACCCAGTACTTC	CASSFRLSGKQETQYF
TRBV3-1	TRBD1	TRBJ2-7	.	TGTGCCAGCAGCCCATCTTGGACAGGGATCTACGAGCAGTACTTC	CASSPSWTGIYEQYF
TRBV23-1	TRBD2	TRBJ2-1	few	TGCGCCAGCAGCGGCATGACTAGCAGCAATGAGCAGTTCTTC	CASSGMTSSNEQFF
TRBV7-3	TRBD1	TRBJ2-1	.	TGTGCCAGCAGCTTTGGGGACAGGAGGGCGAATGAGCAGTTCTTC	CASSFGDRRANEQFF
TRBV7-9	.	TRBJ2-1	.	TGTGCCAGCACAGGAGATGAGCAGTTCTTC	CASTGDEQFF
TRBV5-6	.	TRBJ2-7	.	TGTGCCAGCAGCTCCGGGCGGGGGCAGGCCCACGAGCAGTACTTC	CASSSGRGQAHEQYF
TRBV27	TRBD2	TRBJ2-7	few	TGTGCCAGCAGTTGGGAGACTAGCGGGATACCCTACGAGCAGTACTTC	CASSWETSGIPYEQYF
TRBV15	TRBD1	TRBJ2-7	.	TGTGCCACCAGCAGCGGGGACAGCCCCTACGAGCAGTACTTC	CATSSGDSPYEQYF
TRBV3-1	.	TRBJ2-3	few	TGTGCCGGCAGCCCCCGTTCACGCACAGATACGCAGTATTTT	CAGSPRSRTDTQYF
TRBV7-2	.	TRBJ1-2	.	TGTGCCAGCAGCTTAGAAGGGGAAGCTAACTATGGCTACACCTTC	CASSLEGEANYGYTF
TRBV7-6	.	TRBJ2-1	.	TGTGCCAGCAGCTTAGGAGCCTGGAGCTCCTACAATGAGCAGTTCTTC	CASSLGAWSSYNEQFF
TRBV19	TRBD1	TRBJ1-5	few	TGTGCCACCCGACAGGGGGCGGGGGTCAATCAGCCCCAGCATTTT	CATRQGAGVNQPQHF
TRBV29-1	.	TRBJ2-5	once	TGCAGCGTCGATAGCCACCCCGAGTACTTC	CSVDSHPEYF
TRBV6-2/TRBV6-3	.	TRBJ2-1	few	TGTGCCAGCAGTTACGTAGGGGTCCCATGGCATGAGCAGTTCTTC	CASSYVGVPWHEQFF
TRBV7-2	.	TRBJ2-4	few	TGTGCCAGCAGCTTAGGCAGTCAAGTAGCCAAAAACATTCAGTACTTC	CASSLGSQVAKNIQYF
TRBV6-2/TRBV6-3	.	TRBJ2-2	.	TGTGCCAGCAGTTACCGATCGAACACCGGGGAGCTGTTTTTT	CASSYRSNTGELFF
TRBV24-1	.	TRBJ1-1	.	TGTGCCACCAGTGATTCTCGGATTCTCACTGAAGCTTTCTTT	CATSDSRILTEAFF
TRBV3-1	.	TRBJ2-2	few	TGTGCCAGCAGCCAAAACTCAATAACCGGGGAGCTGTTTTTT	CASSQNSITGELFF
TRBV29-1	.	TRBJ2-1	few	TGCAGCGTTGGAGGGACCGTCCTCTACAATGAGCAGTTCTTC	CSVGGTVLYNEQFF
TRBV24-1	.	TRBJ1-4	.	TGTGCCACCAGTGAGCCCACAGGAGGGGCTAATGAAAAACTGTTTTTT	CATSEPTGGANEKLFF
TRBV5-1	.	TRBJ2-6	few	TGCGCCAGCAGCTCGACAGCGTCATTTGGGTCTGGGGCCAACGTCCTGACTTTC	CASSSTASFGSGANVLTF
TRBV5-4	.	TRBJ2-7	once	TGTGCCAGCAGCTTGGTGGGCCAGGCTGACTACGAGCAGTACTTC	CASSLVGQADYEQYF
TRBV6-2/TRBV6-3	TRBD2	TRBJ2-1	.	TGTGCCAGCAGTAAGACTAGCGGGACTCCCTACAATGAGCAGTTCTTC	CASSKTSGTPYNEQFF
TRBV5-1	.	TRBJ1-4	few	TGCGCCAGCAGCCACGAACGGACAGTCGGGGAAAAACTGTTTTTT	CASSHERTVGEKLFF